The source of this TCR beta chain is a study of CD8 T cells in ankylosing spondylitis. Using quantitative 5'-RACE with molecular barcodes, the authors made TCR beta libraries. TCRdb ran MiXCR on the 5' RACE reads and lists one entry per CDR3 protein. The table shows some 150,000 distinct CDR3 sequences, with about an eighth occurring only once. Trimming shortened V by 0 bases and J by 0 bases, and 9 bases separated the two germline ends. The CDR3 consists of 14 residues. In germline, CDR1 is DFQATT, CDR2 SNEGSKA (reference sequence). There are many counts of this clonotype. The sample comprised blood, either unsorted or a sorted T cell fraction (not recorded which). The chain uses TRBV20-1 and TRBJ2-7; tentatively, D is TRBD2 (7 bases). This clonotype was sampled from a female donor with ankylosing spondylitis or in good health (not recorded which). CDR3 sequence (DNA): TGCAGTGCTAGAGACGGGGGGCTCTCCTACGAGCAGTACTTC. It is translated as CSARDGGLSYEQYF.